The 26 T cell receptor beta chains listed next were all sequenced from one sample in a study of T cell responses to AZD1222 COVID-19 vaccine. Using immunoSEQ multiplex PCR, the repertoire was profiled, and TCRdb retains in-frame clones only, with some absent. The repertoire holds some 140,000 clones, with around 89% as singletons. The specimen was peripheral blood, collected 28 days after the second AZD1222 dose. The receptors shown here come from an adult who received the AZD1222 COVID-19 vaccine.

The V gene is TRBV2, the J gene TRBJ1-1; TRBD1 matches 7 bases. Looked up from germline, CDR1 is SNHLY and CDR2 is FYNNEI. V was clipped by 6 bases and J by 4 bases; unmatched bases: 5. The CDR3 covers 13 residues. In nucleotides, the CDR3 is TGTGCCAGCAGGTCATCAGGGGGCACTGAAGCTTTCTTT. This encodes CASRSSGGTEAFF.

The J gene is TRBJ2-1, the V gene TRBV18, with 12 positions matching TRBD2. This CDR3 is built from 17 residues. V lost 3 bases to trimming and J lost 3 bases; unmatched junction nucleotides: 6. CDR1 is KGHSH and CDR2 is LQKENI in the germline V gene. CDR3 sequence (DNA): TGTGCCAGCTCACCCTGGGGACTAGCGGGTCGCTACAATGAGCAGTTCTTC. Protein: CASSPWGLAGRYNEQFF.

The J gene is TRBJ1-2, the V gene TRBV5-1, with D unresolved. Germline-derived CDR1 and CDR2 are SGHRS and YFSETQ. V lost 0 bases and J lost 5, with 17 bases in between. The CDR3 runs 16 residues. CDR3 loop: CASSLAWEATSYGYTF. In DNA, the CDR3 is TGCGCCAGCAGCTTGGCGTGGGAGGCGACGTCTTATGGCTACACCTTC.

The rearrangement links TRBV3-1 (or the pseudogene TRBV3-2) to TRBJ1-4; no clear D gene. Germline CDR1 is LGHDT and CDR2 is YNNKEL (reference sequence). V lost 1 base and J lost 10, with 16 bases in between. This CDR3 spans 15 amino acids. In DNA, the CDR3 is TGTGCCAGCAGCCAAGGTAGAGACTCCCGGGGAAAACTGTTTTTT. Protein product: CASSQGRDSRGKLFF.

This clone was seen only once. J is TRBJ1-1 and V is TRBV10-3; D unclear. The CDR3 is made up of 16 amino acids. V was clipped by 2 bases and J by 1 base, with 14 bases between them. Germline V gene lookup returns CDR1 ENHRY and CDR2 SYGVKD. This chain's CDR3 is CAISEARGSGNTEAFF. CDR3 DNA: TGTGCCATCAGTGAGGCCCGTGGGTCCGGGAACACTGAAGCTTTCTTT.

In DNA, the CDR3 is TGTGCCATCAGTGAGTGGACAGAGGGGGGCTACACCTTC. Protein: CAISEWTEGGYTF. The gene calls are TRBV10-3 and TRBJ1-2; D may be TRBD1 (6 bases). V was cut by 1 base and J by 8 bases, with 11 bases left in between. Germline values: CDR1 ENHRY, CDR2 SYGVKD. The CDR3 length is 13 residues.

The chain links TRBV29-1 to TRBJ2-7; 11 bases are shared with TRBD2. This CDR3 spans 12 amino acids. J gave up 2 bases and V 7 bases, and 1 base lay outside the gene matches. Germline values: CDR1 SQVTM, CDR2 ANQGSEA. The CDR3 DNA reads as TGCAGCGGACTAGCGGGAACCTACGAGCAGTACTTC. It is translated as CSGLAGTYEQYF.

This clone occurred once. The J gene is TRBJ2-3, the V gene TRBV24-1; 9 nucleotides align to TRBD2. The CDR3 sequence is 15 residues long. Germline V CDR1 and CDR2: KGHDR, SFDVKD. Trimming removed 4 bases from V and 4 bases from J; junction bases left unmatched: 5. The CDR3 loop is CATSERAGGADTQYF. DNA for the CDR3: TGTGCCACCAGTGAACGAGCGGGGGGCGCAGATACGCAGTATTTT.

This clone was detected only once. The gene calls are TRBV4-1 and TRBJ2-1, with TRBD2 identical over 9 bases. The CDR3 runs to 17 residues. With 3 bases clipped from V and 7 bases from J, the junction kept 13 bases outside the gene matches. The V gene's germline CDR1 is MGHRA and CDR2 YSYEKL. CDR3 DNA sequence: TGCGCCAGCAGCCATTCTAGCGGGGCGCCCTCTGGGAATGAGCAGTTCTTC. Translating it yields CASSHSSGAPSGNEQFF.

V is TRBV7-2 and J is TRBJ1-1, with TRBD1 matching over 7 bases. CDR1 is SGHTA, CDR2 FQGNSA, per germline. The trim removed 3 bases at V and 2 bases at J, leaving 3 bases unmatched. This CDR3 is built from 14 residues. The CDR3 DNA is TGTGCCAGCAGCTTCAACAGGGGCAACACTGAAGCTTTCTTT. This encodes CASSFNRGNTEAFF.

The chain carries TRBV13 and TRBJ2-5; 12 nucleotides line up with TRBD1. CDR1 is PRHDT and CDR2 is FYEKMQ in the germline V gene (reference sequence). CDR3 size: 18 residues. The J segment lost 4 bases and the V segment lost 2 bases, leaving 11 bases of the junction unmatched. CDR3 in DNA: TGTGCCAGCAGCTTAAGTCTAGGGTCGGGACAGGGGGCAGAGACCCAGTACTTC. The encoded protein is CASSLSLGSGQGAETQYF.

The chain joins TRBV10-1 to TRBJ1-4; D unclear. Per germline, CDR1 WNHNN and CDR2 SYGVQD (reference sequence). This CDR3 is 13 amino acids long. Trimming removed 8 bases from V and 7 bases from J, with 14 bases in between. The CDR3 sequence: CASGPRLGEKLFF. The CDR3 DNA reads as TGCGCCAGCGGTCCCCGGTTGGGTGAAAAACTGTTTTTT.

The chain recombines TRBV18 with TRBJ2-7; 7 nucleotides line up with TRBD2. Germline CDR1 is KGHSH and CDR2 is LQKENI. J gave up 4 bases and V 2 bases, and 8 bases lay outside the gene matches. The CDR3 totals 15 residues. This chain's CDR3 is CASSPSGGGPYEQYF. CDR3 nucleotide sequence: TGTGCCAGCTCACCATCCGGGGGAGGGCCTTACGAGCAGTACTTC.

The DNA of the CDR3 is TGTGCCAGCTCACCACAGAACACCGGGGAGCTGTTTTTT. It is translated as CASSPQNTGELFF. The V gene is TRBV18, the J gene TRBJ2-2; D not resolved. From germline, CDR1 is KGHSH and CDR2 LQKENI. This CDR3 is built from 13 residues. The V gene lost 1 base and the J gene lost 1 base, with 1 base spanning the gap.

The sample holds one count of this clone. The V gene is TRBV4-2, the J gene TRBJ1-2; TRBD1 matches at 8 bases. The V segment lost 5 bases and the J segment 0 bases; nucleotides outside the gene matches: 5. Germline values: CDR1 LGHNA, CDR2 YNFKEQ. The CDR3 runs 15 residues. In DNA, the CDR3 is TGTGCCAGCAGCGGAGACAGGGGAGCTAACTATGGCTACACCTTC. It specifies CASSGDRGANYGYTF.

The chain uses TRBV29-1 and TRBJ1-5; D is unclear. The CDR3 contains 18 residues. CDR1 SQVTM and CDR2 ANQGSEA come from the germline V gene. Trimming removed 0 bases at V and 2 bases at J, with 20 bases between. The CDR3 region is CSVEDLGMDWAGNQPQHF. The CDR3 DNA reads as TGCAGCGTTGAAGATTTGGGGATGGACTGGGCCGGCAATCAGCCCCAGCATTTT.

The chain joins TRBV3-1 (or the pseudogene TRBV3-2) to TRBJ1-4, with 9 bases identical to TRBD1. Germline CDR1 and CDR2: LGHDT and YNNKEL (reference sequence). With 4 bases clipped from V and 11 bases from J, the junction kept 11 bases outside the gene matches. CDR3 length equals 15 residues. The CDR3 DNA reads TGTGCCAGCAGCCTTATTTCCGGACAGGGGACCAAACTGTTTTTT. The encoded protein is CASSLISGQGTKLFF.

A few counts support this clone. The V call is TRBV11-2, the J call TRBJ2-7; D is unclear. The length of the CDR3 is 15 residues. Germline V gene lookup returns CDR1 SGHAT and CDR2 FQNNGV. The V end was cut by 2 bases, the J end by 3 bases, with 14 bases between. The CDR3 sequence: CASSLISADYYEQYF. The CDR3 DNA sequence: TGTGCCAGCAGCTTAATTTCCGCAGATTACTACGAGCAGTACTTC.

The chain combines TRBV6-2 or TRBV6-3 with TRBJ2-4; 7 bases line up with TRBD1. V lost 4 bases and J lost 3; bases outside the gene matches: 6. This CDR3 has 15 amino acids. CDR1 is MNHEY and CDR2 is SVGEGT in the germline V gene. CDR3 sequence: CASSSTGQGKNIQYF. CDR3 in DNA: TGTGCCAGCAGTTCGACAGGGCAGGGCAAAAACATTCAGTACTTC.

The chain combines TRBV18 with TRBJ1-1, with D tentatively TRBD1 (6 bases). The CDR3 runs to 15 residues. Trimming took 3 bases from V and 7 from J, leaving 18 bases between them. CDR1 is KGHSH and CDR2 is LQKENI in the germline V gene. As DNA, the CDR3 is TGTGCCAGCTCACCTCCCGGGGCGGGGGCGAGTGAAGCTTTCTTT. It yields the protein CASSPPGAGASEAFF.

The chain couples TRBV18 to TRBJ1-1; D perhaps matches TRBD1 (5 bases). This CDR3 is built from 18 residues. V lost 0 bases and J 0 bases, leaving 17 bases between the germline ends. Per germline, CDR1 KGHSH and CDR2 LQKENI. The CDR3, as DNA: TGTGCCAGCTCACCACCGGGCTCCCGACAGAGGCTGAACACTGAAGCTTTCTTT. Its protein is CASSPPGSRQRLNTEAFF.

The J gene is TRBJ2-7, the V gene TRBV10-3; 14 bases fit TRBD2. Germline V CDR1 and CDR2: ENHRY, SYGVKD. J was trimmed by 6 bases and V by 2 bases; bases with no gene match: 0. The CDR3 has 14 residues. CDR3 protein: CAISEGLAGGEQYF. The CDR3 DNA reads TGTGCCATCAGTGAGGGACTAGCGGGAGGCGAGCAGTACTTC.

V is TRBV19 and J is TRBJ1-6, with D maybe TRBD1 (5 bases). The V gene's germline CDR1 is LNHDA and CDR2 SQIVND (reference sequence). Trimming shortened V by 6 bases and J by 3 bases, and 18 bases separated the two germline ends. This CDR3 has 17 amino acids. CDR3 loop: CASRAGTDNLYNSPLHF. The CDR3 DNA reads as TGTGCCAGTAGAGCCGGGACCGATAATCTCTATAATTCACCCCTCCACTTT. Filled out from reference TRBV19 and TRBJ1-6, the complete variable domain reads DGGITQSPKYLFRKEGQNVTLSCEQNLNHDAMYWYRQDPGQGLRLIYYSQIVNDFQKGDIAEGYSVSREKKESFPLTVTSAQKNPTAFYLCASRAGTDNLYNSPLHFGNGTRLTVT.

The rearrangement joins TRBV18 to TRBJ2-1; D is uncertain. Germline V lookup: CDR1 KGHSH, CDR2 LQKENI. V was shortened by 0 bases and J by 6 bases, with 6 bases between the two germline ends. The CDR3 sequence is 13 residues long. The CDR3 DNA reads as TGTGCCAGCTCACCACCATCCATCAATGAGCAGTTCTTC. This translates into CASSPPSINEQFF.

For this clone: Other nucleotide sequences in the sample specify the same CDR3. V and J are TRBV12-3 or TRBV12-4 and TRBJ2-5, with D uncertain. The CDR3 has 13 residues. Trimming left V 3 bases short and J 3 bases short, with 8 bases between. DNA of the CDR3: TGTGCCAGCAGTTTGGGCGGAGAAGAGACCCAGTACTTC. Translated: CASSLGGEETQYF.

In DNA form, the CDR3 reads TGTGCCAGCAGCTTTCAGGGGTCCGGGGCCAACGTCCTGACTTTC. Amino acid sequence: CASSFQGSGANVLTF. This chain joins TRBV7-8 and TRBJ2-6, with D maybe TRBD1 (6 bases). V lost 3 bases to trimming and J lost 4 bases, with 10 bases between them. CDR1 is SGHVS, CDR2 FQNEAQ, per germline. This CDR3 contains 15 residues.